This T cell receptor beta chain is from a study of blood T cell repertoires in COVID-19. Looking at the study overall: T cells, B-cell-depleted T cells, or PBMCs supplied cDNA or gDNA.

Methods used by the authors: Nucleated cell number was recorded as an estimate derived from reference gene primer amplification. This table comes from immunoSEQ multiplex PCR, and its TCRdb copy is limited to in-frame clones, with some not included. D and trimming come from the DNA, and the V and J calls and clone size come from that table. This sample has 70,000 to 85,000 clones, with roughly 80% found just once. Germline lookup yields CDR1 SGHAT and CDR2 FQNNGV. CDR3 length equals 14 residues. Trimming took 3 bases from V and 4 from J, leaving 9 bases between them. The receptor's source is a woman older than 75 with acute or convalescent COVID-19. Source material: peripheral blood. The chain combines TRBV11-2 with TRBJ2-2, with a tentative D call TRBD1 (6 bases). As DNA, the CDR3 is TGTGCCAGCAGCTTCGCAGGGGCCACCGGGGAGCTGTTTTTT. It codes for CASSFAGATGELFF.